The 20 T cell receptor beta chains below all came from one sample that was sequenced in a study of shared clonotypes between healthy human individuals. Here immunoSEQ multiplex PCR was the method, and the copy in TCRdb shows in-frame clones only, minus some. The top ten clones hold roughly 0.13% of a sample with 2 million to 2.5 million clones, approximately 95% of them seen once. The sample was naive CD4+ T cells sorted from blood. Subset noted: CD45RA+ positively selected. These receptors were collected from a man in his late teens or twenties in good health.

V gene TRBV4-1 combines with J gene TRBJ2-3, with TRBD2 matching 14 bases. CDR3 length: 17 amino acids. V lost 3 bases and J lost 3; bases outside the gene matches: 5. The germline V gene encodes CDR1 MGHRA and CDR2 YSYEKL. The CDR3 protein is CASSQTGTSGRTDTQYF. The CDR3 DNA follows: TGCGCCAGCAGCCAGACCGGGACTAGCGGGAGAACAGATACGCAGTATTTT.

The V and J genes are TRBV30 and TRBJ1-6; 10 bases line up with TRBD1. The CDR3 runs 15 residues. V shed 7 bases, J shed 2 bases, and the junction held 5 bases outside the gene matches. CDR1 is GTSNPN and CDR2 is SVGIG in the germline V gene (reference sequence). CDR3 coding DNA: TGTGCCTCGGACAGGGGGACGACCTATAATTCACCCCTCCACTTT. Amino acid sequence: CASDRGTTYNSPLHF.

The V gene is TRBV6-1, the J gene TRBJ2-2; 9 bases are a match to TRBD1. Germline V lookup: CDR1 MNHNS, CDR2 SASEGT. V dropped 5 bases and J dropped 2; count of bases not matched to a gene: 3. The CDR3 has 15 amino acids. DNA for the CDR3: TGTGCCAGCAGTCCGGGACAGGGTAACACCGGGGAGCTGTTTTTT. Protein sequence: CASSPGQGNTGELFF.

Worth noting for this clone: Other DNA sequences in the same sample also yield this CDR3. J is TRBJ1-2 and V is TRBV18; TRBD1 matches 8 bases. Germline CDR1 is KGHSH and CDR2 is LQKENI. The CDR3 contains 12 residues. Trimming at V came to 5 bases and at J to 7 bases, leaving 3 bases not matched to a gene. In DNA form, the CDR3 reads TGTGCCAGCTCATCGGACAGGGCTGGCTACACCTTC. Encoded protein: CASSSDRAGYTF.

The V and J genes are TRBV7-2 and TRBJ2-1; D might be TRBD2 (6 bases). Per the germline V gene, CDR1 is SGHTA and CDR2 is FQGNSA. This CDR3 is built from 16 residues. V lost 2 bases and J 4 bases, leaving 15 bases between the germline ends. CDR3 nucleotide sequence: TGTGCCAGCAGCTTATTCGAGCCGGGAGCTTACAATGAGCAGTTCTTC. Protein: CASSLFEPGAYNEQFF.

The CDR3 DNA reads as TGTGCCAGCAGTGGGAGCTTTATTCTTTCTGGAAACACCATATATTTT. Its translation: CASSGSFILSGNTIYF. The rearrangement uses TRBV25-1 and TRBJ1-3; D unclear. With 4 bases removed from V and 1 base from J, the gap between germline ends came to 14 bases. The V gene's germline CDR1 is MGHDK and CDR2 SYGVNS. The CDR3 runs to 16 residues.

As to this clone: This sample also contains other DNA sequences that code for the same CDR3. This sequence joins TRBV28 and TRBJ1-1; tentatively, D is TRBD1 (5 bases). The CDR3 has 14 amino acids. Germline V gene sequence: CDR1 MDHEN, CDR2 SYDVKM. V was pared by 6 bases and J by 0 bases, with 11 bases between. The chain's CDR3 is CASSPGTLNTEAFF. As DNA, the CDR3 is TGTGCCAGCAGCCCCGGGACCCTGAACACTGAAGCTTTCTTT.

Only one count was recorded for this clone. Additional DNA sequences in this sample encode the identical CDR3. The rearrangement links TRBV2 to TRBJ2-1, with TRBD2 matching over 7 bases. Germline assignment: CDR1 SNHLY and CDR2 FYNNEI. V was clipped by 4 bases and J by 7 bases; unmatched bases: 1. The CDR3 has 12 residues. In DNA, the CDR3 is TGTGCCAGCAGTGGGGAGGGGAATGAGCAGTTCTTC. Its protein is CASSGEGNEQFF.

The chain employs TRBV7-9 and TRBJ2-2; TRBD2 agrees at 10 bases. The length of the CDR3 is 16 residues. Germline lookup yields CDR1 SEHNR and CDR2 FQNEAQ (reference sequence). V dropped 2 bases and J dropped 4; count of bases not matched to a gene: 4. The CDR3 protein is CASSLMRLAGTGELFF. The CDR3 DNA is TGTGCCAGCAGCTTAATGAGACTAGCGGGCACCGGGGAGCTGTTTTTT. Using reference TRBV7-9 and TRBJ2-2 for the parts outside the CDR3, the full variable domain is DTGVSQNPRHKITKRGQNVTFRCDPISEHNRLYWYRQTLGQGPEFLTYFQNEAQLEKSRLLSDRFSAERPKGSFSTLEIQRTEQGDSAMYLCASSLMRLAGTGELFFGEGSRLTVL.

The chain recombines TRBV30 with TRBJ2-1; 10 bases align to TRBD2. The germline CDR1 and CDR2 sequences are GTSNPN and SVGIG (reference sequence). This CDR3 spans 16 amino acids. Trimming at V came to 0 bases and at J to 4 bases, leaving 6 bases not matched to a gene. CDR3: CAWSVRASGSYNEQFF. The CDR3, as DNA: TGTGCCTGGAGTGTACGGGCTAGCGGGAGTTACAATGAGCAGTTCTTC.

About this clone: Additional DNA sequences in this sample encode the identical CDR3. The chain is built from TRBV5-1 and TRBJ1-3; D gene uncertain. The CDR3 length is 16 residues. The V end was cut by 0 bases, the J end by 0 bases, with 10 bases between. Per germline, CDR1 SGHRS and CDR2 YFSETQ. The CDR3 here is CASSLGKGSSGNTIYF. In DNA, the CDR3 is TGCGCCAGCAGCTTGGGTAAGGGAAGCTCTGGAAACACCATATATTTT.

CDR3 bases: TGTGCCAGCAGCGAACTACTAGGACAGGGCAACACCGGGGAGCTGTTTTTT. Its translation: CASSELLGQGNTGELFF. This rearrangement joins TRBV14 to TRBJ2-2, with TRBD1 identical over 8 bases. Per the germline V gene, CDR1 is SGHDN and CDR2 is FVKESK. This CDR3 is 17 amino acids long. After removal of 5 bases from V and 2 bases from J, the junction contained 10 bases not matched to a gene.

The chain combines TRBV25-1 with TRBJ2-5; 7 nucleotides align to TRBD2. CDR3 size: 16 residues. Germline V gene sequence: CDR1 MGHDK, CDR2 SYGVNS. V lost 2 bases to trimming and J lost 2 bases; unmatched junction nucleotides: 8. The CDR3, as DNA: TGTGCCAGCAGTGAAGGGTTACGAGCGGGACAAGAGACCCAGTACTTC. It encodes CASSEGLRAGQETQYF.

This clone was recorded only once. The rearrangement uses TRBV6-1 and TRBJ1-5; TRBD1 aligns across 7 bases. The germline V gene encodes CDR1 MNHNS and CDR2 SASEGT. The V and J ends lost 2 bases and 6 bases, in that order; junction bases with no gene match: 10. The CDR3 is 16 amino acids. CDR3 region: CASSERGQVVSQPQHF. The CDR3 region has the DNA TGTGCCAGCAGTGAAAGAGGACAGGTGGTCAGTCAGCCCCAGCATTTT.

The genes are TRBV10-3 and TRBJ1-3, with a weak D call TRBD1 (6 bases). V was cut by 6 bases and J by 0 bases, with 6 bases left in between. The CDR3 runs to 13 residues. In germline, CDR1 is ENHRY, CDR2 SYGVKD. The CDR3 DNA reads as TGTGCCATCAGACAGGGCTCTGGAAACACCATATATTTT. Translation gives CAIRQGSGNTIYF.

CDR3 sequence (DNA): TGCGCCAGCAGCGGGACGTCAGGAGGGGCCTATAATTCACCCCTCCACTTT. Translation: CASSGTSGGAYNSPLHF. The rearrangement links TRBV5-1 to TRBJ1-6; D is perhaps TRBD1 (5 bases). Between the trimmed V and J ends, which lost 4 bases and 2 bases, there was a span of 16 bases. The CDR3 is made up of 17 amino acids. The V gene's germline CDR1 is SGHRS and CDR2 YFSETQ.

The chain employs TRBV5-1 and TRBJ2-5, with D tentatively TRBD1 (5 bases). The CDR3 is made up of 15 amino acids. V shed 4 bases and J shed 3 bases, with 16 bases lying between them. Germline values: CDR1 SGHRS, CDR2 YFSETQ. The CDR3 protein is CASSPPRTRKETQYF. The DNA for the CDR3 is TGCGCCAGCAGCCCACCCCGGACACGAAAAGAGACCCAGTACTTC.

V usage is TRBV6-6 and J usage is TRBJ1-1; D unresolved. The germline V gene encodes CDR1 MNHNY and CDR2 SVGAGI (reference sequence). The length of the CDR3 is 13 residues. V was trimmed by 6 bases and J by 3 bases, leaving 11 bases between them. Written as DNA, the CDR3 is TGTGCCAGCAGCTCACAAAGGGACACTGAAGCTTTCTTT. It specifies CASSSQRDTEAFF.

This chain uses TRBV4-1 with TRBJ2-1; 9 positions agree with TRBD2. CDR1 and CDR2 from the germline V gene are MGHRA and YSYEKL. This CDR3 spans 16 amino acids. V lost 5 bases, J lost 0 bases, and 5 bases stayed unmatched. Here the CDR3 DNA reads TGCGCCAGCAGCAAGACTAGCGGTAGCTCCTACAATGAGCAGTTCTTC. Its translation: CASSKTSGSSYNEQFF.

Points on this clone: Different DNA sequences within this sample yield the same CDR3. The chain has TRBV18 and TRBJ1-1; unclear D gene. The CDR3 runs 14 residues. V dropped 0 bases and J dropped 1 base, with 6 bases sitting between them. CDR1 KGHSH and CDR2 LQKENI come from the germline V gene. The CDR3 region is CASSPPVGNTEAFF. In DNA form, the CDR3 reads TGTGCCAGCTCACCACCGGTCGGGAACACTGAAGCTTTCTTT.